This T cell receptor (beta chain) derives from a study of response to subunit inactivated influenza vaccine. CDR1 DFQATT and CDR2 SNEGSKA come from the germline V gene (reference sequence). Between the trimmed V and J ends, which lost 3 bases and 1 base, there was a span of 6 bases. The CDR3 has 12 amino acids. This clonotype was seen at least ten times. Its specificity is unknown. One entry per CDR3 protein, called by TCRdb with MiXCR from the RT-PCR reads. Counted here are fewer than 600,000 distinct CDR3 sequences, 7.2% occurring once; the ten biggest clones make up under 15%. Study-level points and caveats: New T cells are recruited in small numbers by each seasonal influenza vaccination, according to the authors' suggestion.

V gene TRBV20-1 combines with J gene TRBJ1-1, with D unresolved. This sample comprised PBMCs from blood, obtained roughly 24 months after vaccination. This clonotype was obtained from a man aged 50-75 years who received an inactivated influenza vaccine. The CDR3 region has the DNA TGCAGTGCTAGGAGCGCGAACACTGAAGCTTTCTTT. Residues: CSARSANTEAFF.